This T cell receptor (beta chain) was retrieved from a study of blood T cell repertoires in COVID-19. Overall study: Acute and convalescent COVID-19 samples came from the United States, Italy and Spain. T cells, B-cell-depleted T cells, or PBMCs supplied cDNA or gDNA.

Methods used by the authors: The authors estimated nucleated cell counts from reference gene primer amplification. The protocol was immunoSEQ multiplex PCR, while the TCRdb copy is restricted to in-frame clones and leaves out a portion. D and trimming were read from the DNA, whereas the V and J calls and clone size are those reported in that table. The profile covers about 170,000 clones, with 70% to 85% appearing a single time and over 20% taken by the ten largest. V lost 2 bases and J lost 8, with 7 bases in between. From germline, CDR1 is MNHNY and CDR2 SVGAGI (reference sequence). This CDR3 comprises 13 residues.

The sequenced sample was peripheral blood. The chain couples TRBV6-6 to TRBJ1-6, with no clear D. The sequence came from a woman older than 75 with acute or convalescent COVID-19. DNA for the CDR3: TGTGCCAGCAGTTACGGGAGGGATTCACCCCTCCACTTT. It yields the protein CASSYGRDSPLHF.